Listed here are 16 T cell receptor beta chains from one sample, sequenced in a study of CD8+ T cells in alopecia areata. Extraction of RNA preceded its reverse transcription into cDNA, which served as the sequencing template. This table comes from immunoSEQ multiplex PCR, and its TCRdb copy is limited to in-frame clones, with some not included. The repertoire holds hundreds of thousands of clones, with more than 45% as singletons. The material sequenced was CD4+ T cells sorted from blood, taken at week 0. The receptors here all came from a human donor with alopecia areata.

This rearrangement joins TRBV12-5 to TRBJ1-5; no clear D gene. From germline, CDR1 is LGHNT and CDR2 FRNRAP. This CDR3 has 12 amino acids. V shed 1 base and J shed 7 bases, with 5 bases lying between them. The CDR3 DNA follows: TGTGCTAGTGGTTTGGAAGAACAGCCCCAGCATTTT. Translation gives CASGLEEQPQHF.

This sequence joins TRBV11-2 and TRBJ1-1; no clear D gene. The CDR3 consists of 12 residues. V was trimmed by 3 bases and J by 6 bases, leaving 8 bases between them. Germline CDR1 SGHAT, CDR2 FQNNGV. The chain's CDR3 is CASSFRNAEAFF. DNA for the CDR3: TGTGCCAGCAGCTTCCGAAACGCTGAAGCTTTCTTT.

The chain uses TRBV18 and TRBJ1-2; D gene uncertain. Trimming left V 3 bases short and J 4 bases short, with 12 bases between. Germline V lookup: CDR1 KGHSH, CDR2 LQKENI. The CDR3 length is 14 residues. For the CDR3, the DNA is TGTGCCAGCTCACCCGGGTCGGATCCCTATGGCTACACCTTC. Its protein is CASSPGSDPYGYTF.

A remark on this clone: Other DNA sequences within the sample encode an identical CDR3. This sequence joins TRBV4-2 and TRBJ1-2, with D hard to call. The V end lost 1 base, the J end lost 6 bases, and 9 bases lay between the germline ends. The CDR3 runs to 13 residues. CDR1 and CDR2 from the germline V gene are LGHNA and YNFKEQ. CDR3 sequence: CASSQGTGDGYTF. The CDR3 DNA reads as TGTGCCAGCAGCCAAGGGACTGGGGATGGCTACACCTTC.

The chain couples TRBV6-6 to TRBJ1-2, with 10 bases identical to TRBD1. This CDR3 has 15 residues. V lost 5 bases and J lost 3; bases outside the gene matches: 6. Germline assignment: CDR1 MNHNY and CDR2 SVGAGI (reference sequence). The CDR3 DNA reads TGTGCCAGCAGTAGCAGACAGGGGGCGGACTATGGCTACACCTTC. This translates into CASSSRQGADYGYTF.

The chain uses TRBV7-2 and TRBJ1-5; possible D gene TRBD1, 6 bases. Trimming cost V 0 bases and J 2 bases, with 14 bases left between them. The CDR3 consists of 17 residues. Germline-derived CDR1 and CDR2 are SGHTA and FQGNSA. CDR3 nucleotide sequence: TGTGCCAGCAGCTTAGCGTCGGCAGGGGCCGGCAATCAGCCCCAGCATTTT. It yields the protein CASSLASAGAGNQPQHF.

This clone was observed a handful of times. The chain recombines TRBV30 with TRBJ1-1; D gene ambiguous. Trimming cost V 5 bases and J 0 bases, with 10 bases left between them. Germline V gene sequence: CDR1 GTSNPN, CDR2 SVGIG (reference sequence). This CDR3 region has 13 residues. CDR3: CAWVNKMNTEAFF. CDR3 nucleotide sequence: TGTGCCTGGGTAAATAAAATGAACACTGAAGCTTTCTTT.

The chain joins TRBV29-1 to TRBJ1-5; 7 bases line up with TRBD1. The CDR3 is 12 amino acids. The germline V gene has CDR1 SQVTM and CDR2 ANQGSEA. V was clipped by 5 bases and J by 7 bases; unmatched bases: 5. CDR3 sequence: CSVSQGDQPQHF. In nucleotides, the CDR3 is TGCAGCGTTTCGCAGGGGGACCAGCCCCAGCATTTT. Drawing the rest from reference TRBV29-1 and TRBJ1-5, the complete variable domain is SAVISQKPSRDICQRGTSLTIQCQVDSQVTMMFWYRQQPGQSLTLIATANQGSEATYESGFVIDKFPISRPNLTFSTLTVSNMSPEDSSIYLCSVSQGDQPQHFGDGTRLSIL.

In this sample, this clone turned up once. The V and J genes are TRBV10-2 and TRBJ2-6; D is uncertain. Germline assignment: CDR1 WSHSY and CDR2 SAAADI. With 2 bases removed from V and 9 bases from J, the gap between germline ends came to 14 bases. This CDR3 has 15 amino acids. CDR3 loop: CASSEGPPSGNVLTF. The CDR3 region has the DNA TGCGCCAGCAGTGAGGGGCCCCCGTCAGGCAACGTCCTGACTTTC.

V usage is TRBV6-5 and J usage is TRBJ1-1, with TRBD1 matching over 9 bases. V dropped 9 bases and J dropped 4; count of bases not matched to a gene: 6. The CDR3 totals 13 residues. Germline assignment: CDR1 MNHEY and CDR2 SVGAGI. The CDR3 sequence: CASITDRGTEAFF. CDR3 DNA sequence: TGTGCCAGTATAACGGACAGGGGCACTGAAGCTTTCTTT.

The CDR3 loop reads CASTGQGARIYGYTF. Written as DNA, the CDR3 is TGTGCCAGCACCGGACAGGGGGCGCGGATCTATGGCTACACCTTC. The rearrangement uses TRBV6-1 and TRBJ1-2; 11 bases fit TRBD1. This CDR3 has 15 amino acids. Germline V lookup: CDR1 MNHNS, CDR2 SASEGT. The V gene end was trimmed by 7 bases and the J gene end by 4 bases; junction bases not matched to a gene: 8.

The chain is built from TRBV7-6 and TRBJ2-2; either TRBD1 or TRBD2 may fit D (5 bases each). The CDR3 runs to 19 residues. Trimming removed 7 bases at V and 1 base at J, with 25 bases between. Germline-derived CDR1 and CDR2 are SGHVS and FNYEAQ. CDR3 nucleotides: TGTGCCAGCACCTCCTTTTGGGGACCGAAGGCAAAGAACACCGGGGAGCTGTTTTTT. This encodes CASTSFWGPKAKNTGELFF.

The CDR3 loop reads CAWSTQGNEKLFF. In DNA form, the CDR3 reads TGTGCCTGGAGTACACAGGGGAATGAAAAACTGTTTTTT. V usage is TRBV30 and J usage is TRBJ1-4; 7 bases fit TRBD1. The trim removed 2 bases at V and 5 bases at J, leaving 2 bases unmatched. The germline gives CDR1 GTSNPN, CDR2 SVGIG (reference sequence). CDR3 length equals 13 residues.

The rearrangement joins TRBV9 to TRBJ2-5; weak D call: TRBD1 (6 bases). CDR3 length equals 16 residues. Trimming took off 4 bases at V and 1 base at J, with 17 bases between the two ends. The germline gives CDR1 SGDLS, CDR2 YYNGEE. For the CDR3, the DNA is TGTGCCAGCAGCCCAACTCCGGGACAAACCCAAGAGACCCAGTACTTC. Protein product: CASSPTPGQTQETQYF. Complete variable domain (other parts from reference TRBV9 and TRBJ2-5): DSGVTQTPKHLITATGQRVTLRCSPRSGDLSVYWYQQSLDQGLQFLIQYYNGEERAKGNILERFSAQQFPDLHSELNLSSLELGDSALYFCASSPTPGQTQETQYFGPGTRLLVL.

The V call is TRBV6-5, the J call TRBJ2-5; possibly TRBD2 for D (6 bases). The CDR3 runs 16 residues. Germline V gene lookup returns CDR1 MNHEY and CDR2 SVGAGI. V lost 1 base and J 3 bases, leaving 15 bases between the germline ends. CDR3 nucleotides: TGTGCCAGCAGTTACTACCTCGGGAGTCGGGAAGAGACCCAGTACTTC. It codes for CASSYYLGSREETQYF.

The sample holds a few counts of this clone. The chain employs TRBV30 and TRBJ2-2; no definite D call. CDR1 is GTSNPN, CDR2 SVGIG, per germline (reference sequence). Trimming removed 2 bases from V and 4 bases from J, with 8 bases in between. The CDR3 is 13 residues long. CDR3 in amino acids: CAWSRHLTGELFF. Here the CDR3 DNA reads TGTGCCTGGAGTCGACACCTCACCGGGGAGCTGTTTTTT.